What follows are 22 T cell receptor beta chains derived from one specimen sequenced in a study of T cell changes during pregnancy in multiple sclerosis (dated by TCRdb to 2018 to 2020). Libraries came from the immunoSEQ multiplex PCR assay. Imported from immuneACCESS, the table was reduced by TCRdb to in-frame sequences with V and J called. These copies leave out some clones; in studies compared against another copy, an unresolved V gene accounts for under half, and the cause of the remainder is not known. In this sample the table shows under 80,000 clones, roughly 90% of which occur a single time. Of the sample, approximately 1.5% falls within the top ten clones. Sample: peripheral blood, taken in the second trimester of pregnancy. These receptors were collected from a female donor with multiple sclerosis, enrolled in a pregnancy study.

The chain employs TRBV7-7 and TRBJ2-3; D remains ambiguous. The V gene lost 7 bases and the J gene lost 10 bases, with 18 bases spanning the gap. The CDR3 has 13 amino acids. CDR1 is SSHAT and CDR2 is FNYEAQ in the germline V gene (reference sequence). The CDR3 coding sequence is TGTGCCAGCACCCCGATAACGCTAGGTGCGCAGTATTTT. It yields the protein CASTPITLGAQYF.

This clone occurred once. The rearrangement joins TRBV30 to TRBJ1-2, with D hard to call. From germline, CDR1 is GTSNPN and CDR2 SVGIG (reference sequence). Trimming cost V 8 bases and J 9 bases, with 22 bases left between them. This CDR3 has 13 residues. CDR3 in amino acids: CAHSVVAGFSYTF. CDR3 in DNA: TGTGCCCATTCTGTGGTAGCGGGGTTCAGCTACACCTTC.

V gene TRBV5-1 combines with J gene TRBJ2-3, with 8 bases that match TRBD2. Germline assignment: CDR1 SGHRS and CDR2 YFSETQ. The CDR3 loop spans 14 amino acids. V shed 6 bases, J shed 2 bases, and the junction held 5 bases outside the gene matches. The CDR3 region has the DNA TGCGCCAGCATGGGCGGGAGGTTCACAGATACGCAGTATTTT. Translation: CASMGGRFTDTQYF. Supplemented by reference TRBV5-1 and TRBJ2-3, the full variable domain reads KAGVTQTPRYLIKTRGQQVTLSCSPISGHRSVSWYQQTPGQGLQFLFEYFSETQRNKGNFPGRFSGRQFSNSRSEMNVSTLELGDSALYLCASMGGRFTDTQYFGPGTRLTVL.

The V call is TRBV30, the J call TRBJ1-1, with D hard to call. In germline, CDR1 is GTSNPN, CDR2 SVGIG (reference sequence). This CDR3 has 17 residues. V gave up 0 bases and J gave up 4 bases, with 21 bases separating them. In DNA, the CDR3 is TGTGCCTGGAGTGTAGGAGGTGGCGCCGGGAAAGGCACTGAAGCTTTCTTT. The encoded protein is CAWSVGGGAGKGTEAFF.

CDR3 nucleotides: TGTGCCAGCAGTCTACAGGGTAATGCTTTCTTT. As protein: CASSLQGNAFF. This chain uses TRBV6-5 with TRBJ1-1; TRBD1 might be the D (6 bases). This CDR3 contains 11 residues. Between the trimmed V and J ends, which lost 5 bases and 11 bases, there was a span of 12 bases. CDR1 is MNHEY, CDR2 SVGAGI, per germline.

The V gene is TRBV2, the J gene TRBJ2-2; 7 bases line up with TRBD1. The germline V gene has CDR1 SNHLY and CDR2 FYNNEI. Germline trimming cut 4 bases from V and 1 base from J; bases unmatched to any gene: 3. The CDR3 sequence is 15 residues long. CDR3 in amino acids: CASSVNRGNTGELFF. The CDR3 DNA follows: TGTGCCAGCAGTGTTAACAGGGGGAACACCGGGGAGCTGTTTTTT.

The chain has TRBV19 and TRBJ2-5; weak D call: TRBD1 (6 bases). CDR3 length: 15 residues. V was cut by 0 bases and J by 1 base, with 9 bases left in between. The germline V gene encodes CDR1 LNHDA and CDR2 SQIVND (reference sequence). The CDR3 nucleotides read TGTGCCAGTAGTATAGACAGGGGCACCCAAGAGACCCAGTACTTC. It encodes CASSIDRGTQETQYF.

The gene calls are TRBV10-3 and TRBJ1-5; a possible D gene is TRBD1 (5 bases). There are 13 residues in the CDR3. Between the trimmed V and J ends, which lost 10 bases and 3 bases, there was a span of 13 bases. The V gene's germline CDR1 is ENHRY and CDR2 SYGVKD. The CDR3 nucleotides read TGTGCCACCACCGACAGAACCAATCAGCCCCAGCATTTT. Translation gives CATTDRTNQPQHF.

The J gene is TRBJ1-1, the V gene TRBV19; D gene unclear. The CDR3 runs to 14 residues. Germline CDR1 and CDR2: LNHDA and SQIVND (reference sequence). V was shortened by 2 bases and J by 4 bases, with 11 bases between the two germline ends. CDR3 loop: CASSIWGGATEAFF. CDR3 DNA: TGTGCCAGTAGTATATGGGGAGGAGCCACTGAAGCTTTCTTT.

V gene TRBV27 combines with J gene TRBJ1-5; TRBD1 matches at 7 bases. V dropped 2 bases and J dropped 6; count of bases not matched to a gene: 16. The CDR3 covers 18 residues. The germline CDR1 and CDR2 sequences are MNHEY and SMNVEV (reference sequence). The CDR3 loop reads CASSLRPTTGDVFQPQHF. The CDR3 region has the DNA TGTGCCAGCAGTTTACGACCTACTACAGGGGACGTCTTTCAGCCCCAGCATTTT.

This chain connects TRBV5-6 to TRBJ2-2; 7 positions match TRBD2. CDR1 is SGHDT and CDR2 is YYEEEE in the germline V gene. The CDR3 spans 16 residues. The V gene end was trimmed by 0 bases and the J gene end by 1 base; junction bases not matched to a gene: 3. This CDR3 is CASSLGQRGNTGELFF. CDR3 DNA sequence: TGTGCCAGCAGCTTGGGCCAGCGGGGGAACACCGGGGAGCTGTTTTTT.

The CDR3: CASSYLEDRGYEQYF. CDR3 nucleotides: TGCGCCAGCAGCTACCTCGAGGACAGGGGCTACGAGCAGTACTTC. The rearrangement uses TRBV5-1 and TRBJ2-7; 9 bases fit TRBD1. The CDR3 totals 15 residues. The V segment lost 3 bases and the J segment 3 bases; nucleotides outside the gene matches: 7. CDR1 and CDR2 from the germline V gene are SGHRS and YFSETQ.

The chain carries TRBV27 and TRBJ1-1, with 8 positions matching TRBD1. This CDR3 comprises 14 residues. V shed 3 bases and J 1 base; nucleotides not matched to a gene: 1. Germline CDR1 MNHEY, CDR2 SMNVEV (reference sequence). CDR3 residues: CASSLGQENTEAFF. For the CDR3, the DNA is TGTGCCAGCAGTTTGGGACAGGAGAACACTGAAGCTTTCTTT.

The chain carries TRBV11-2 and TRBJ2-5; 9 bases fit TRBD1. In germline, CDR1 is SGHAT, CDR2 FQNNGV. This CDR3 contains 13 residues. The V gene end was trimmed by 4 bases and the J gene end by 4 bases; junction bases not matched to a gene: 1. Written as DNA, the CDR3 is TGTGCCAGCAGCTGGGGACAGGGAGAGACCCAGTACTTC. This sequence encodes CASSWGQGETQYF.

J is TRBJ1-6 and V is TRBV19, with D unresolved. The V and J ends lost 1 base and 10 bases respectively, with 14 bases between them. The CDR3 has 15 residues. Germline V lookup: CDR1 LNHDA, CDR2 SQIVND (reference sequence). The CDR3 loop is CASSIGEAARSPLHF. CDR3 coding DNA: TGTGCCAGTAGTATAGGGGAGGCGGCTCGGTCACCCCTCCACTTT.

The CDR3 is CASSYSGDRAYEQYF. Written as DNA, the CDR3 is TGTGCCAGCAGTTATTCCGGGGACAGGGCCTACGAGCAGTACTTC. The rearrangement uses TRBV6-5 and TRBJ2-7, with 9 bases identical to TRBD1. Germline values: CDR1 MNHEY, CDR2 SVGAGI. With 3 bases clipped from V and 2 bases from J, the junction kept 5 bases outside the gene matches. This CDR3 is 15 amino acids long.

The rearrangement links TRBV28 to TRBJ1-2; D perhaps matches TRBD1 (6 bases). The germline CDR1 and CDR2 sequences are MDHEN and SYDVKM. Trimming cost V 1 base and J 6 bases, with 6 bases left between them. The CDR3 covers 12 residues. In DNA form, the CDR3 reads TGTGCCAGCAGTTTATCAGGGGATGGCTACACCTTC. Amino acids: CASSLSGDGYTF.

This chain links TRBV5-4 with TRBJ1-2; possibly TRBD1 for D (5 bases). The ends were cut back, 0 bases at V and 13 bases at J, with 16 bases in the middle. The CDR3 sequence is 13 residues long. Germline CDR1 reads SGHNT; CDR2 reads YYREEE (reference sequence). The CDR3 here is CASSLEGFYSATF. The DNA of the CDR3 is TGTGCCAGCAGCTTGGAGGGGTTTTACTCGGCCACCTTC.

The chain is built from TRBV6-5 and TRBJ1-5, with D uncertain. Germline assignment: CDR1 MNHEY and CDR2 SVGAGI. Deletions cut 2 bases from V and 6 bases from J, with 8 bases between. The CDR3 is 13 amino acids. In DNA form, the CDR3 reads TGTGCCAGCAGTTACCAAGAAGCTCAGCCCCAGCATTTT. This encodes CASSYQEAQPQHF.

The chain combines TRBV27 with TRBJ1-3, with D perhaps TRBD1 (5 bases). V was clipped by 2 bases and J by 0 bases, with 11 bases between them. Per the germline V gene, CDR1 is MNHEY and CDR2 is SMNVEV (reference sequence). The CDR3 is made up of 16 amino acids. The CDR3 sequence: CASSLKGPHSGNTIYF. The DNA for the CDR3 is TGTGCCAGCAGTTTAAAGGGGCCGCACTCTGGAAACACCATATATTTT.

This chain uses TRBV11-1 with TRBJ2-1, with 11 bases lining up with TRBD2. CDR3 length equals 15 residues. Germline CDR1 and CDR2: SGHAT and FQDESV (reference sequence). The V gene end was trimmed by 1 base and the J gene end by 9 bases; junction bases not matched to a gene: 5. The CDR3 reads CASSLGLAGGGEQFF. CDR3 sequence (DNA): TGTGCCAGCAGCTTAGGGCTAGCGGGAGGAGGTGAGCAGTTCTTC.

This chain connects TRBV19 to TRBJ1-5; 9 nucleotides match TRBD1. Trimming cost V 9 bases and J 5 bases; bases outside gene matches: 11. Germline lookup yields CDR1 LNHDA and CDR2 SQIVND (reference sequence). The CDR3 extends over 15 amino acids. The CDR3 loop reads CASTSGGQGYQPQHF. The CDR3 DNA follows: TGTGCCAGCACGAGTGGGGGACAGGGTTATCAGCCCCAGCATTTT.